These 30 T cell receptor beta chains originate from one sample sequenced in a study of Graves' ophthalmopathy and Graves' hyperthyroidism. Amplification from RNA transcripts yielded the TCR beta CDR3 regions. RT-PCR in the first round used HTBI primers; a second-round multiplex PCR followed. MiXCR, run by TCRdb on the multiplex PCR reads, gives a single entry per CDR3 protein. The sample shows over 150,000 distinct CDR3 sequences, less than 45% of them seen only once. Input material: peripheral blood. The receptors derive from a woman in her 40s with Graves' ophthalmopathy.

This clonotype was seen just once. This chain's CDR3 is CASRGTRSGEYGYTF. Here the CDR3 DNA reads TGTGCCAGCAGGGGGACAAGGTCGGGCGAATATGGCTACACCTTC. This chain uses TRBV6-2 or TRBV6-3 with TRBJ1-2; tentative D call: TRBD1 (6 bases). This CDR3 comprises 15 residues. Trimming took 6 bases from V and 5 from J, leaving 19 bases between them. From germline, CDR1 is MNHEY and CDR2 SVGEGT.

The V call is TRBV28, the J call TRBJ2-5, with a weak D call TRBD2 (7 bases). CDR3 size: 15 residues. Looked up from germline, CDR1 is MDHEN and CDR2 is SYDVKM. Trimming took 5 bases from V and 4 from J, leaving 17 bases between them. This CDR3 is CASSPAGGAGETQYF. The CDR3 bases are TGTGCCAGCAGTCCCGCTGGGGGGGCAGGAGAGACCCAGTACTTC.

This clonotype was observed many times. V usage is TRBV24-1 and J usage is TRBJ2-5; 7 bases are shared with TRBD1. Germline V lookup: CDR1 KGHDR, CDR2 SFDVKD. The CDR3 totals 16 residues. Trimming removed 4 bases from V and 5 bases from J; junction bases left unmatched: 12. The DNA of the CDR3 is TGTGCCACCAGTGACTCTCATCAGGGGGTCTGGGAGACCCAGTACTTC. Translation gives CATSDSHQGVWETQYF.

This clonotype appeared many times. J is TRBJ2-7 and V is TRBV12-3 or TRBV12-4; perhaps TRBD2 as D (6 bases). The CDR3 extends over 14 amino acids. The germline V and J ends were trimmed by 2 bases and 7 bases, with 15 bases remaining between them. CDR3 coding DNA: TGTGCCAGCAGTTTATCCAGACTAGTAAGAGAGCAGTACTTC. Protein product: CASSLSRLVREQYF.

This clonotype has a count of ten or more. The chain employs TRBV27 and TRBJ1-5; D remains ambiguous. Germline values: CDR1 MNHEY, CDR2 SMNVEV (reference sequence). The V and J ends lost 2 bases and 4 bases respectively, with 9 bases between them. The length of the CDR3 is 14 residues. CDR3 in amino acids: CASSLESRNQPQHF. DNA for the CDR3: TGTGCCAGCAGTTTAGAGTCCCGTAATCAGCCCCAGCATTTT.

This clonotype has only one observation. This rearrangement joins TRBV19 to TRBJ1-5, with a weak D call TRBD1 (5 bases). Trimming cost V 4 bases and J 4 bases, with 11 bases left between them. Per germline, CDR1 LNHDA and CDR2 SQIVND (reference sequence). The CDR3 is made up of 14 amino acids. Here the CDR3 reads CASSTWDGNQPQHF. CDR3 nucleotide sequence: TGTGCCAGTAGTACCTGGGACGGGAATCAGCCCCAGCATTTT.

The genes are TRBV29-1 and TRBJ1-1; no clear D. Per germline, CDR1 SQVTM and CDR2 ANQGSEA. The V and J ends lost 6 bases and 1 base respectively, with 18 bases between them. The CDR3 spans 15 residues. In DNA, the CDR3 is TGCAGCGTGACATACGGGGTGACTTCGAACACTGAAGCTTTCTTT. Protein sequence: CSVTYGVTSNTEAFF.

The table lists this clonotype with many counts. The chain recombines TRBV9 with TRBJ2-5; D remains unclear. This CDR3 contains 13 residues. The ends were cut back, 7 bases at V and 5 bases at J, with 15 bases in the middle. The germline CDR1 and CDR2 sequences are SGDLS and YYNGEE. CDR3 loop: CASGREPVETQYF. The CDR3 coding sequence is TGTGCCAGCGGCAGAGAGCCTGTGGAGACCCAGTACTTC.

The CDR3 region is CASSKTGATTAYEQYF. The CDR3 DNA is TGTGCCAGCAGTAAGACAGGGGCCACCACGGCCTACGAGCAGTACTTC. The rearrangement joins TRBV6-1 to TRBJ2-7, with 8 bases fitting TRBD1. Trimming removed 5 bases from V and 2 bases from J; junction bases left unmatched: 11. The germline V gene encodes CDR1 MNHNS and CDR2 SASEGT. The CDR3 has 16 amino acids.

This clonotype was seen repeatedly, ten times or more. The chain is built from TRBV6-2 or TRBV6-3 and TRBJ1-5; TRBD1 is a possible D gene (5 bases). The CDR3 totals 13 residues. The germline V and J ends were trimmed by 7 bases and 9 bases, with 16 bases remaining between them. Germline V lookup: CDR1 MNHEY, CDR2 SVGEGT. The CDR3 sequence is CASTRAPERPQHF. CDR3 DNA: TGTGCCAGCACCAGGGCCCCCGAACGGCCCCAGCATTTT.

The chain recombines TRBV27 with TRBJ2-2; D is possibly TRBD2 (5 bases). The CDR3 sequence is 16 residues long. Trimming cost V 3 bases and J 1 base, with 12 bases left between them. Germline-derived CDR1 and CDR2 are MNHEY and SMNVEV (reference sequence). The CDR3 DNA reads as TGTGCCAGCAGTTTGGCAGGAGCGGTGAACACCGGGGAGCTGTTTTTT. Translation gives CASSLAGAVNTGELFF.

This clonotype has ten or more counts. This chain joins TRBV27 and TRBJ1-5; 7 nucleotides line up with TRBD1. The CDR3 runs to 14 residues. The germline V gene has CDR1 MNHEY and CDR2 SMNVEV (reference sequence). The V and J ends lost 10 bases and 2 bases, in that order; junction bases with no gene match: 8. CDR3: CAIKQGTGNQPQHF. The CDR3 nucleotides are TGTGCCATCAAACAGGGGACTGGCAATCAGCCCCAGCATTTT.

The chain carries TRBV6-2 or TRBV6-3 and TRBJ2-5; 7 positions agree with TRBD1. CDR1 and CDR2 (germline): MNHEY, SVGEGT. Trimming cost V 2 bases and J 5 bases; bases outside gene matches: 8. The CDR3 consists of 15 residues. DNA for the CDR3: TGTGCCAGCAGTTACCCTTTTGGACAGGACGAGACCCAGTACTTC. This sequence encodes CASSYPFGQDETQYF.

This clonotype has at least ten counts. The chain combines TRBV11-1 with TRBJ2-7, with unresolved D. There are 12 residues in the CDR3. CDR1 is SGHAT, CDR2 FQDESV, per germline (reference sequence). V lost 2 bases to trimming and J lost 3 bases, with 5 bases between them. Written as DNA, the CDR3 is TGTGCCAGCAGCTTAACACGCTACGAGCAGTACTTC. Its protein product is CASSLTRYEQYF.

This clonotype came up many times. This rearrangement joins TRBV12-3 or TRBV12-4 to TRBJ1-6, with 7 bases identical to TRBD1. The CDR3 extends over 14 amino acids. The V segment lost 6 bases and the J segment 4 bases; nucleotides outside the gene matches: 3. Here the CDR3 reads CASRTGKYNSPLHF. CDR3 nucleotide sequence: TGTGCCAGCAGGACAGGGAAATATAATTCACCCCTCCACTTT.

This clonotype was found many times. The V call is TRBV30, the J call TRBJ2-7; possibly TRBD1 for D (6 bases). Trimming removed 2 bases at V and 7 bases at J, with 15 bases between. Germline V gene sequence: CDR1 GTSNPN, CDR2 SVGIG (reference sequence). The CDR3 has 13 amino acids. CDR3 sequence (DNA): TGTGCCTGGAGTTACAGGACAGTTTCGGAGCAGTACTTC. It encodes CAWSYRTVSEQYF.

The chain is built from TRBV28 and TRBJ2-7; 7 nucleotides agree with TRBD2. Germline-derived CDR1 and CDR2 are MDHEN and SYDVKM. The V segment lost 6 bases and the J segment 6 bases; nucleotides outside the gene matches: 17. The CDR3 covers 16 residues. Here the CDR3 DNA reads TGTGCCAGCAGGGGGGGGGGGAGCGGGAACTTTTTCGAGCAGTACTTC. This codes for CASRGGGSGNFFEQYF.

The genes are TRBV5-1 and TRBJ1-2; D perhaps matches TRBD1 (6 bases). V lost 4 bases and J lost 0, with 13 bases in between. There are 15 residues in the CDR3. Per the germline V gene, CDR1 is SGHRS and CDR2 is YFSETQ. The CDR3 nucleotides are TGCGCCAGCAGCCCGGGGGGCACCTCTAACTATGGCTACACCTTC. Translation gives CASSPGGTSNYGYTF.

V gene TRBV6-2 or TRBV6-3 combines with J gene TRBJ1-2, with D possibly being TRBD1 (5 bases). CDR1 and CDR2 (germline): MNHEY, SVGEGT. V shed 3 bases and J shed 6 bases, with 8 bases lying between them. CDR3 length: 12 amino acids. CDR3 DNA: TGTGCCAGCAGTTATCCGACAGATGGCTACACCTTC. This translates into CASSYPTDGYTF.

In DNA form, the CDR3 reads TGTGCCAGCAGTTTAAGGGGGCCCGCCAGGGGAGCTTTCTTT. It specifies CASSLRGPARGAFF. This rearrangement joins TRBV28 to TRBJ1-1; 7 nucleotides line up with TRBD1. With 2 bases clipped from V and 10 bases from J, the junction kept 10 bases outside the gene matches. Germline V gives CDR1 MDHEN, CDR2 SYDVKM. The CDR3 loop spans 14 amino acids.

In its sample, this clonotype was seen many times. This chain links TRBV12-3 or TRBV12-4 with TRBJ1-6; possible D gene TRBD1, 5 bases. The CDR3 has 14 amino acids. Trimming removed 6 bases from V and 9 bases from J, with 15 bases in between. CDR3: CASSKGPIPSPLHF. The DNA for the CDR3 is TGTGCCAGCAGCAAGGGACCGATTCCTTCACCCCTCCACTTT.

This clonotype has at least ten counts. CDR3 region: CASSLATGTNYGYTF. DNA for the CDR3: TGTGCCAGCAGCTTAGCGACAGGGACGAACTATGGCTACACCTTC. V gene TRBV7-2 combines with J gene TRBJ1-2, with 7 bases fitting TRBD1. The CDR3 covers 15 residues. Germline V gene sequence: CDR1 SGHTA, CDR2 FQGNSA. Trimming removed 0 bases from V and 2 bases from J; junction bases left unmatched: 3. Using reference TRBV7-2 and TRBJ1-2 for the parts outside the CDR3, the full variable domain is GAGVSQSPSNKVTEKGKDVELRCDPISGHTALYWYRQSLGQGLEFLIYFQGNSAPDKSGLPSDRFSAERTGGSVSTLTIQRTQQEDSAVYLCASSLATGTNYGYTFGSGTRLTVV.

For the CDR3, the DNA is TGTGCCAGCAGTGATACCCGGCGGAAGCTGTTTTTT. Translating gives CASSDTRRKLFF. The rearrangement uses TRBV6-1 and TRBJ2-2; D is uncertain. Germline lookup yields CDR1 MNHNS and CDR2 SASEGT. V was pared by 3 bases and J by 12 bases, with 11 bases between. The CDR3 spans 12 residues.

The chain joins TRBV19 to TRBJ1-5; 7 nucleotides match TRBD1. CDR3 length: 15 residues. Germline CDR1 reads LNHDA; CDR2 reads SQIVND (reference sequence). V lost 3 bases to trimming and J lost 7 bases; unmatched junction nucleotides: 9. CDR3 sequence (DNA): TGTGCCAGTAGTATGGGGACCCAGGGGGTACAGCCCCAGCATTTT. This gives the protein CASSMGTQGVQPQHF.

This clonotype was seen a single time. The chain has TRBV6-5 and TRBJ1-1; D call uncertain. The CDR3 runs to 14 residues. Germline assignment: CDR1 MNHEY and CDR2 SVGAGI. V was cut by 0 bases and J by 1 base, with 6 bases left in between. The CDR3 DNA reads TGTGCCAGCAGTTACTCGTTGGAGAACACTGAAGCTTTCTTT. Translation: CASSYSLENTEAFF.

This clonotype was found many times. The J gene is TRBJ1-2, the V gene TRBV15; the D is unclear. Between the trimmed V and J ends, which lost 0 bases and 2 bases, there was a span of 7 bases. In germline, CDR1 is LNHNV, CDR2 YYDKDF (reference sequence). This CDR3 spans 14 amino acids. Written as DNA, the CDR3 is TGTGCCACCAGCAGAGATAGAGGGAACTATGGCTACACCTTC. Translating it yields CATSRDRGNYGYTF.

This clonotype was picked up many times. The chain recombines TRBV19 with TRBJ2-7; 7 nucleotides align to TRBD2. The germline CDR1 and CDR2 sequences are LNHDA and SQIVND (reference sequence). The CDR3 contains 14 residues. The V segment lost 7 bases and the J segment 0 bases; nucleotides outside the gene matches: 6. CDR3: CASTLAASSYEQYF. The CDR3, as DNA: TGTGCCAGTACCCTAGCGGCGTCCTCCTACGAGCAGTACTTC.

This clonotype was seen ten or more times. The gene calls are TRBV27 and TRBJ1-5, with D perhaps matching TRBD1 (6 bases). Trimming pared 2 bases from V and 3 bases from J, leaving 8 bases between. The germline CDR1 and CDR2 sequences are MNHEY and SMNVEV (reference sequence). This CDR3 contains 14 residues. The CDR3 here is CASSLRGHNQPQHF. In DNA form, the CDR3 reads TGTGCCAGCAGTTTACGGGGGCACAATCAGCCCCAGCATTTT.

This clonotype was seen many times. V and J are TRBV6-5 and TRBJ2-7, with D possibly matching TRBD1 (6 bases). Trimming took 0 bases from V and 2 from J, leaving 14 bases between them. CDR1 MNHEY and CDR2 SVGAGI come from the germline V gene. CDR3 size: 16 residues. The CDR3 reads CASSYSEDREPYEQYF. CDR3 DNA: TGTGCCAGCAGTTACTCGGAGGACAGAGAACCCTACGAGCAGTACTTC.

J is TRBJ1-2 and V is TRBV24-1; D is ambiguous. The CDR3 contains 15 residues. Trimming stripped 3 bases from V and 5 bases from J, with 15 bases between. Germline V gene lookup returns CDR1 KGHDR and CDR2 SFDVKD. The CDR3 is CATSDAPSSGYGYTF. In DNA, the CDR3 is TGTGCCACCAGTGATGCGCCGTCCTCCGGTTATGGCTACACCTTC.